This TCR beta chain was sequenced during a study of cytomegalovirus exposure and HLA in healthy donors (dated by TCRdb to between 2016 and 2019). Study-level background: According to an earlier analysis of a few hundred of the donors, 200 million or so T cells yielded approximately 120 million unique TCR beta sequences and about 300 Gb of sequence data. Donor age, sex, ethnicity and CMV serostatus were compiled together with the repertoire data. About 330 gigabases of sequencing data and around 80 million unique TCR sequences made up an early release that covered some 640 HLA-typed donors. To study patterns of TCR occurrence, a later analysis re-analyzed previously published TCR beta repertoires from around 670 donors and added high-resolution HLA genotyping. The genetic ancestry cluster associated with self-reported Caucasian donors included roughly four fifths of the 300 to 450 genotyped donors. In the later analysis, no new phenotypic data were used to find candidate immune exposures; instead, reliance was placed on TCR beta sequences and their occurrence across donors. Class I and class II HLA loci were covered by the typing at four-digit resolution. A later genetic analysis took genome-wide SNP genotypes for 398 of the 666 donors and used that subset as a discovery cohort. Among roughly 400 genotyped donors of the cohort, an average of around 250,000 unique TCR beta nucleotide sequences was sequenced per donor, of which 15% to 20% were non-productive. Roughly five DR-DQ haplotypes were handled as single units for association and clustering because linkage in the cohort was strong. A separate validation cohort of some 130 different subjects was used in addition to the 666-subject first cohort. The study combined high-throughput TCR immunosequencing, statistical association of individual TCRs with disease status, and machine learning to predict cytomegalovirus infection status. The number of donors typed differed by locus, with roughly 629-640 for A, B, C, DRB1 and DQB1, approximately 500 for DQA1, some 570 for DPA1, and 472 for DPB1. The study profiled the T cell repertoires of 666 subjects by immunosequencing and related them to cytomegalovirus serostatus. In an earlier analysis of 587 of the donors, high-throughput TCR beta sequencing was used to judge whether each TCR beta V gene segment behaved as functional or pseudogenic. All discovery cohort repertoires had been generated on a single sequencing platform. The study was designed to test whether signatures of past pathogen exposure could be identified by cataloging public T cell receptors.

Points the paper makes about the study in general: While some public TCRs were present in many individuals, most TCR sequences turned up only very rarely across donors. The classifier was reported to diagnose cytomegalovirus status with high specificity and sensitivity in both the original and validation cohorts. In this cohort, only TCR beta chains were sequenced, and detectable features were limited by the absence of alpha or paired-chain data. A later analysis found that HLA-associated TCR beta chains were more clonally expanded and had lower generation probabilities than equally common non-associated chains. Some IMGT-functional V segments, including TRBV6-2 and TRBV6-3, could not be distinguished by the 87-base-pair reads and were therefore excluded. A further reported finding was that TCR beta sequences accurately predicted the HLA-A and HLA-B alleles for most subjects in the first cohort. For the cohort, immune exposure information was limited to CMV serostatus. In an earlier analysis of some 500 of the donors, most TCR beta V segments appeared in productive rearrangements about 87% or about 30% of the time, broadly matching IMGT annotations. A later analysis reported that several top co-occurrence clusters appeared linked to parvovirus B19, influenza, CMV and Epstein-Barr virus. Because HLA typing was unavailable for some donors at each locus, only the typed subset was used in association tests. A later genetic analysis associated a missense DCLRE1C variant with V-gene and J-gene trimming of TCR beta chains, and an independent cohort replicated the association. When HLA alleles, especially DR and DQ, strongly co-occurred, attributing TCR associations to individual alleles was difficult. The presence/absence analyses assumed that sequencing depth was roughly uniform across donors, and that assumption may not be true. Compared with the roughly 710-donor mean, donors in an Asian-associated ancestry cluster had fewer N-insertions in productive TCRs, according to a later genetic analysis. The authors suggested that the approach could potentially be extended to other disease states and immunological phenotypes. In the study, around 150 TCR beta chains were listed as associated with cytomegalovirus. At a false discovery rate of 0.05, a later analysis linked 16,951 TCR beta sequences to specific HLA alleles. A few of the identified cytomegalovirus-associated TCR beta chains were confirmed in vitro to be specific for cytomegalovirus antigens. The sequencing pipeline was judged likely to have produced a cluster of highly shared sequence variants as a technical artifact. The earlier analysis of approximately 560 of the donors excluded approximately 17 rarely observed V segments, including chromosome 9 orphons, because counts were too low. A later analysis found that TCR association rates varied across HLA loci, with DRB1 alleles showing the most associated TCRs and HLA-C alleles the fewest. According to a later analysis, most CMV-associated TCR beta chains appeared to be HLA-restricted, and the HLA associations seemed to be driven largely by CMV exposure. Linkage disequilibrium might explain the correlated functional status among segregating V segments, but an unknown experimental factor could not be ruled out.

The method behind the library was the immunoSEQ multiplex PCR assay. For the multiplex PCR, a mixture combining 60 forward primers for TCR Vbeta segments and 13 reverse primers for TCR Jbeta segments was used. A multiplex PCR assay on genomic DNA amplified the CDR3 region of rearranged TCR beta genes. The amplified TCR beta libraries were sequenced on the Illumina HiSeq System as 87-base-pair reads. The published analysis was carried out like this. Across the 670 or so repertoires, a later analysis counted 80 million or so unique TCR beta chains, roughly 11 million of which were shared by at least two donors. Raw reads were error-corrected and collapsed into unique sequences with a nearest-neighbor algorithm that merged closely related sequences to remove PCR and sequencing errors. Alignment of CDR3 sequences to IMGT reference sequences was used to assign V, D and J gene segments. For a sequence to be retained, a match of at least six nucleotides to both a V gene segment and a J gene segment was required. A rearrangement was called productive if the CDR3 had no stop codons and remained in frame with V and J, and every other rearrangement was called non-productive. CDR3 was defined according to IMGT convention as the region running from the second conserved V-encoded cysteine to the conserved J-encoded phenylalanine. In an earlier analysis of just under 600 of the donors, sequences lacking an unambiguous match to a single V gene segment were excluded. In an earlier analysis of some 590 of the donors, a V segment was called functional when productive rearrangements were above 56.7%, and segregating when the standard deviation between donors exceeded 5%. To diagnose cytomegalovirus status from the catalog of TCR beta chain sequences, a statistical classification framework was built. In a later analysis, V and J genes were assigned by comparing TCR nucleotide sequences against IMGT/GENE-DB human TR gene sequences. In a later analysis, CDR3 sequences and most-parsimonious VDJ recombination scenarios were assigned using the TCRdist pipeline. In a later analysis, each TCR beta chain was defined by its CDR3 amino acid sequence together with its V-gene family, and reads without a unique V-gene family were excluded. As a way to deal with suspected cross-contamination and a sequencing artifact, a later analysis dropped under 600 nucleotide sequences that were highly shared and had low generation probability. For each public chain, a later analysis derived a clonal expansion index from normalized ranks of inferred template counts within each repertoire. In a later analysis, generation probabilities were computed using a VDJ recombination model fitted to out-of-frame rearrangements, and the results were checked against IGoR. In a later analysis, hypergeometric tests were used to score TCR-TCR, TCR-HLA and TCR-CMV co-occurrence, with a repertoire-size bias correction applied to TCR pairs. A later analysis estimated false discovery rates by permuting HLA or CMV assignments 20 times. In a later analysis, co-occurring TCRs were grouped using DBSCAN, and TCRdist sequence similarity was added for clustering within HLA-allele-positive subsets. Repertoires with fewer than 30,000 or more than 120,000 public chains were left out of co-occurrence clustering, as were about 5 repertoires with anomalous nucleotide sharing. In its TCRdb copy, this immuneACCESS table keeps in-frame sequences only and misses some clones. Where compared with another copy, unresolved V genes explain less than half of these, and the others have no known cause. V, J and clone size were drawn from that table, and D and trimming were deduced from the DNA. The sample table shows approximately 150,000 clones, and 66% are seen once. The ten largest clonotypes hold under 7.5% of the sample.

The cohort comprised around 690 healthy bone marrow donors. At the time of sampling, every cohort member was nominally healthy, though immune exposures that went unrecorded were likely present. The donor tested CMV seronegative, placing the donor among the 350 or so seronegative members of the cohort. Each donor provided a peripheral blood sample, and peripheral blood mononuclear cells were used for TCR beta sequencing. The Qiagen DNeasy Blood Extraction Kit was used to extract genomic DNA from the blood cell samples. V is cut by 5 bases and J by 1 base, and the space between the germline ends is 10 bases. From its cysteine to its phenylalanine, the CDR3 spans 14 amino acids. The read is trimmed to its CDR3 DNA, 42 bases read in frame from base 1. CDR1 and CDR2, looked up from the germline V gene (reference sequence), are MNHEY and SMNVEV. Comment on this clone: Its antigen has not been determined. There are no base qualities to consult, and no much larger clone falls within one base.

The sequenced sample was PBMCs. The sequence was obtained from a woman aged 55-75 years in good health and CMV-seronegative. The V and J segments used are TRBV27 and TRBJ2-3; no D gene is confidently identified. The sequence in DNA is TGTGCCAGCAGTCCCCTCCCGGGCACAGATACGCAGTATTTT. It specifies CASSPLPGTDTQYF.